One sample yielded the 31 T cell receptor beta chains listed below, sequenced in a study of blood T cell repertoires in COVID-19. Only in-frame clones appear in the TCRdb table, and some are missing; sequencing was by immunoSEQ multiplex PCR. The table records 150,000 to 200,000 clones, approximately 88% of them present only once. Sequencing used PBMCs or T cells enriched from blood (not recorded which). Receptors were obtained from a woman younger than 30 who had recovered from COVID-19.

V gene TRBV28 combines with J gene TRBJ1-6; D might be TRBD1 (5 bases). The CDR3 loop spans 17 amino acids. Germline V gives CDR1 MDHEN, CDR2 SYDVKM. Trimming left V 6 bases short and J 9 bases short, with 24 bases between. Here the CDR3 reads CASRSSFYGAKGSPLHF. As DNA, the CDR3 is TGTGCCAGCAGGTCGAGTTTCTATGGGGCTAAGGGTTCACCCCTCCACTTT.

V usage is TRBV7-9 and J usage is TRBJ2-7, with 8 bases that match TRBD1. The CDR3 contains 14 residues. Germline V gene lookup returns CDR1 SEHNR and CDR2 FQNEAQ (reference sequence). V dropped 4 bases and J dropped 5; count of bases not matched to a gene: 7. In DNA, the CDR3 is TGTGCCAGCAGCTACGGACAGGGAGCCCACGAGCAGTACTTC. Amino acids: CASSYGQGAHEQYF.

The chain has TRBV4-1 and TRBJ1-3, with unresolved D. The CDR3 length is 14 residues. Germline V gene data show CDR1 as MGHRA and CDR2 as YSYEKL. Trimming left V 0 bases short and J 4 bases short, with 7 bases between. CDR3 nucleotide sequence: TGCGCCAGCAGCCAAGAGGCAGAAGGAAACACCATATATTTT. This sequence encodes CASSQEAEGNTIYF.

V gene TRBV15 combines with J gene TRBJ2-1, with TRBD1 as a possible D gene (6 bases). V was cut by 5 bases and J by 4 bases, with 15 bases left in between. In germline, CDR1 is LNHNV, CDR2 YYDKDF (reference sequence). The CDR3 has 15 residues. CDR3 loop: CATSESHGQYNEQFF. As DNA, the CDR3 is TGTGCCACCAGCGAGAGCCATGGACAGTACAATGAGCAGTTCTTC.

The chain links TRBV6-5 to TRBJ1-6, with D tentatively TRBD1 (5 bases). Trimming cost V 7 bases and J 9 bases, with 19 bases left between them. From germline, CDR1 is MNHEY and CDR2 SVGAGI. The CDR3 length is 15 residues. CDR3 in DNA: TGTGCCAGCACCAAAGGGGTTATAGCTCGTTCACCCCTCCACTTT. As protein: CASTKGVIARSPLHF.

The rearrangement joins TRBV4-1 to TRBJ1-3, with D uncertain. CDR3 length equals 14 residues. V lost 1 base to trimming and J lost 4 bases, with 8 bases between them. Germline lookup yields CDR1 MGHRA and CDR2 YSYEKL. The CDR3 protein is CASSQGLLGNTIYF. The DNA of the CDR3 is TGCGCCAGCAGCCAAGGGCTCCTCGGAAACACCATATATTTT.

The chain links TRBV19 to TRBJ1-6, with TRBD1 identical over 7 bases. CDR1 is LNHDA, CDR2 SQIVND, per germline (reference sequence). V gave up 5 bases and J gave up 6 bases; unmatched junction bases: 7. The CDR3 contains 15 residues. The CDR3: CASSPSDRFNSPLHF. CDR3 bases: TGTGCCAGTAGTCCCTCGGACAGGTTTAATTCACCCCTCCACTTT.

The V call is TRBV6-5, the J call TRBJ1-2; 7 nucleotides align to TRBD1. V gave up 6 bases and J gave up 4 bases; unmatched junction bases: 8. The V gene's germline CDR1 is MNHEY and CDR2 SVGAGI. The CDR3 covers 14 residues. The CDR3 nucleotides read TGTGCCAGCAGCCGGGACAACAGGGGCTATGGCTACACCTTC. It codes for CASSRDNRGYGYTF.

The rearrangement uses TRBV6-1 and TRBJ1-2; TRBD1 might be the D (5 bases). Germline CDR1 is MNHNS and CDR2 is SASEGT. Trimming removed 1 base at V and 4 bases at J, with 13 bases between. The CDR3 contains 15 residues. CDR3 DNA: TGTGCCAGCAGTGAAGTGATGGGGGGAAGCTATGGCTACACCTTC. Protein product: CASSEVMGGSYGYTF.

V usage is TRBV4-3 and J usage is TRBJ1-2, with 9 bases that match TRBD1. Germline loops: CDR1 LGHNA, CDR2 YSLEER. After removal of 2 bases from V and 5 bases from J, the junction contained 6 bases not matched to a gene. The CDR3 spans 15 residues. The DNA of the CDR3 is TGCGCCAGCAGCCAACTTGGGGGGACAGGGTATGGCTACACCTTC. Translated: CASSQLGGTGYGYTF.

The chain links TRBV5-4 to TRBJ1-2; 11 nucleotides match TRBD1. CDR3 length: 16 residues. V shed 6 bases, J shed 6 bases, and the junction held 13 bases outside the gene matches. In germline, CDR1 is SGHNT, CDR2 YYREEE (reference sequence). CDR3 sequence reads: CASNRDRGGSIHGYTF. DNA for the CDR3: TGTGCCAGCAATAGGGACAGGGGGGGTTCGATTCATGGCTACACCTTC. Using reference TRBV5-4 and TRBJ1-2 for the parts outside the CDR3, the full variable domain is ETGVTQSPTHLIKTRGQQVTLRCSSQSGHNTVSWYQQALGQGPQFIFQYYREEENGRGNFPPRFSGLQFPNYSSELNVNALELDDSALYLCASNRDRGGSIHGYTFGSGTRLTVV.

This clone was observed a few times. This chain uses TRBV25-1 with TRBJ1-6; D is uncertain. Between the trimmed V and J ends, which lost 6 bases and 0 bases, there was a span of 9 bases. The CDR3 length is 15 residues. In germline, CDR1 is MGHDK, CDR2 SYGVNS. The CDR3 DNA reads TGTGCCAGCAGATTGGGGAGCTCCTATAATTCACCCCTCCACTTT. It specifies CASRLGSSYNSPLHF.

CDR3 DNA: TGCAGCGTTGAAGTTGCACAGAACACTGAAGCTTTCTTT. Protein sequence: CSVEVAQNTEAFF. The V and J genes are TRBV29-1 and TRBJ1-1; D gene ambiguous. The CDR3 extends over 13 amino acids. V dropped 1 base and J dropped 1 base, with 7 bases sitting between them. Germline V gene sequence: CDR1 SQVTM, CDR2 ANQGSEA.

This chain connects TRBV5-1 to TRBJ2-6, with TRBD2 identical over 8 bases. The CDR3 covers 19 residues. Germline lookup yields CDR1 SGHRS and CDR2 YFSETQ. Trimming cost V 3 bases and J 2 bases; bases outside gene matches: 13. The CDR3 nucleotides read TGCGCCAGCAGCTCTCTCCCCTTGCGGGAGGAAGCTGGGGCCAACGTCCTGACTTTC. Translation gives CASSSLPLREEAGANVLTF.

The rearrangement joins TRBV6-4 to TRBJ2-2; possibly TRBD2 for D (5 bases). The CDR3 runs 13 residues. Between the trimmed V and J ends, which lost 4 bases and 4 bases, there was a span of 7 bases. Germline V gene lookup returns CDR1 MRHNA and CDR2 SNTAGT. The DNA of the CDR3 is TGTGCCAGCAGTGTAGAGGGCACCGGGGAGCTGTTTTTT. Amino acids: CASSVEGTGELFF.

J is TRBJ2-1 and V is TRBV3-1 (or the pseudogene TRBV3-2), with 11 nucleotides matching TRBD1. The ends lost 1 base at V and 8 bases at J; junction bases unmatched: 10. This CDR3 comprises 17 residues. CDR1 is LGHDT and CDR2 is YNNKEL in the germline V gene (reference sequence). CDR3 sequence: CASSQGPPDRGLDEQFF. CDR3 nucleotide sequence: TGTGCCAGCAGCCAAGGTCCCCCGGACAGGGGGCTCGATGAGCAGTTCTTC.

This chain uses TRBV30 with TRBJ1-1; a possible D gene is TRBD1 (6 bases). Trimming took 0 bases from V and 7 from J, leaving 27 bases between them. Germline CDR1 and CDR2: GTSNPN and SVGIG (reference sequence). The CDR3 has 18 residues. DNA for the CDR3: TGTGCCTGGAGTGTATTTGAGGCAGGGGTATCCCCCACAAATGAAGCTTTCTTT. It yields the protein CAWSVFEAGVSPTNEAFF.

The rearrangement uses TRBV10-3 and TRBJ1-6, with a weak D call TRBD1 (6 bases). Trimming shortened V by 3 bases and J by 10 bases, and 16 bases separated the two germline ends. Germline-derived CDR1 and CDR2 are ENHRY and SYGVKD. The CDR3 contains 15 residues. The DNA of the CDR3 is TGTGCCATCAGTGAAACACCAGGGGTAATGTCACCCCTCCACTTT. Its protein product is CAISETPGVMSPLHF.

V is TRBV19 and J is TRBJ1-4, with D hard to call. With 7 bases removed from V and 7 bases from J, the gap between germline ends came to 19 bases. Looked up from germline, CDR1 is LNHDA and CDR2 is SQIVND (reference sequence). The CDR3 spans 15 residues. This CDR3 reads CASMVGRTGGEKLFF. CDR3 bases: TGTGCCAGTATGGTTGGTCGGACTGGAGGTGAAAAACTGTTTTTT.

This rearrangement joins TRBV7-9 to TRBJ1-6, with D perhaps matching TRBD1 (6 bases). V gave up 0 bases and J gave up 10 bases, with 16 bases separating them. The CDR3 has 16 amino acids. Germline V gene lookup returns CDR1 SEHNR and CDR2 FQNEAQ (reference sequence). DNA of the CDR3: TGTGCCAGCAGCTTAGCGACAGGCCCTCAGCACTCACCCCTCCACTTT. Translated, it gives CASSLATGPQHSPLHF.

The chain joins TRBV7-9 to TRBJ2-2; D gene unclear. Trimming pared 1 base from V and 8 bases from J, leaving 8 bases between. The germline CDR1 and CDR2 sequences are SEHNR and FQNEAQ (reference sequence). CDR3 size: 13 residues. The CDR3 region has the DNA TGTGCCAGCAGCTTAGGAGGAAGAGGGGAGCTGTTTTTT. This gives the protein CASSLGGRGELFF.

The gene calls are TRBV11-2 and TRBJ2-7; 7 nucleotides line up with TRBD1. V shed 9 bases, J shed 0 bases, and the junction held 5 bases outside the gene matches. Germline loops: CDR1 SGHAT, CDR2 FQNNGV. The CDR3 length is 13 residues. The CDR3 reads CASGDRASYEQYF. The CDR3 DNA is TGTGCCAGTGGCGACAGGGCCTCCTACGAGCAGTACTTC.

V is TRBV19 and J is TRBJ1-2, with a tentative D call TRBD1 (6 bases). V was shortened by 5 bases and J by 0 bases, with 7 bases between the two germline ends. CDR3 length equals 13 residues. From germline, CDR1 is LNHDA and CDR2 SQIVND (reference sequence). The CDR3 region is CASSPGANYGYTF. Written as DNA, the CDR3 is TGTGCCAGTAGTCCAGGGGCTAACTATGGCTACACCTTC.

V gene TRBV6-5 combines with J gene TRBJ1-5, with 9 bases aligning to TRBD1. Germline V CDR1 and CDR2: MNHEY, SVGAGI. The ends lost 7 bases at V and 6 bases at J; junction bases unmatched: 7. This CDR3 spans 14 amino acids. The CDR3 is CASTKGQGGQPQHF. CDR3 DNA: TGTGCCAGCACCAAGGGACAGGGCGGTCAGCCCCAGCATTTT.

V gene TRBV29-1 combines with J gene TRBJ2-5, with 11 bases identical to TRBD2. V trimming: 0 bases; J trimming: 4 bases; junction bases outside the gene matches: 7. Looked up from germline, CDR1 is SQVTM and CDR2 is ANQGSEA. The CDR3 runs 16 residues. The DNA for the CDR3 is TGCAGCGTTGAAGATTTGCTAGCGGGAGGAGGAGAGACCCAGTACTTC. Translated: CSVEDLLAGGGETQYF.

The V and J genes are TRBV19 and TRBJ2-7; TRBD2 is a possible D gene (5 bases). V was cut by 7 bases and J by 2 bases, with 18 bases left in between. The CDR3 sequence is 15 residues long. Germline values: CDR1 LNHDA, CDR2 SQIVND (reference sequence). In nucleotides, the CDR3 is TGTGCCAGTACCCCAGTTGAAGGGCGGGCCTACGAGCAGTACTTC. This sequence encodes CASTPVEGRAYEQYF. The full variable domain, its missing parts supplied by reference TRBV19 and TRBJ2-7, is DGGITQSPKYLFRKEGQNVTLSCEQNLNHDAMYWYRQDPGQGLRLIYYSQIVNDFQKGDIAEGYSVSREKKESFPLTVTSAQKNPTAFYLCASTPVEGRAYEQYFGPGTRLTVT.

This chain connects TRBV7-2 to TRBJ1-6, with a weak D call TRBD1 (5 bases). The CDR3 covers 16 residues. Trimming took 5 bases from V and 6 from J, leaving 17 bases between them. Germline CDR1 is SGHTA and CDR2 is FQGNSA. Written as DNA, the CDR3 is TGTGCCAGCAGCCCCCTTGCGGGGGTGGCTAATTCACCCCTCCACTTT. As protein: CASSPLAGVANSPLHF.

V usage is TRBV10-3 and J usage is TRBJ1-1; 8 bases agree with TRBD1. CDR3 size: 14 residues. Germline CDR1 ENHRY, CDR2 SYGVKD. J lost 5 bases, V lost 0 bases, and 2 bases had no gene match. The chain's CDR3 is CAISESRTGTEAFF. CDR3 sequence (DNA): TGTGCCATCAGTGAGTCTAGGACAGGGACTGAAGCTTTCTTT.

V and J are TRBV18 and TRBJ1-6; TRBD1 matches at 8 bases. V lost 5 bases, J lost 5 bases, and 8 bases stayed unmatched. The CDR3 is 16 amino acids. Germline-derived CDR1 and CDR2 are KGHSH and LQKENI. The DNA for the CDR3 is TGTGCCAGCTCATTCACCCCGGACAGGGATAATTCACCCCTCCACTTT. This encodes CASSFTPDRDNSPLHF.

V and J are TRBV20-1 and TRBJ2-2, with a tentative D call TRBD1 (6 bases). V was shortened by 3 bases and J by 4 bases, with 18 bases between the two germline ends. Germline V gene sequence: CDR1 DFQATT, CDR2 SNEGSKA (reference sequence). This CDR3 is 16 amino acids long. As DNA, the CDR3 is TGCAGTGCTAGTCCTCAGGGGATTGCAGTCACCGGGGAGCTGTTTTTT. Translation: CSASPQGIAVTGELFF.

The chain has TRBV19 and TRBJ2-2; tentative D call: TRBD1 (6 bases). The CDR3 loop spans 14 amino acids. Germline loops: CDR1 LNHDA, CDR2 SQIVND (reference sequence). V gave up 2 bases and J gave up 4 bases, with 8 bases separating them. The CDR3 DNA sequence: TGTGCCAGTAGTATAACAGGGCCCACCGGGGAGCTGTTTTTT. Translating gives CASSITGPTGELFF.